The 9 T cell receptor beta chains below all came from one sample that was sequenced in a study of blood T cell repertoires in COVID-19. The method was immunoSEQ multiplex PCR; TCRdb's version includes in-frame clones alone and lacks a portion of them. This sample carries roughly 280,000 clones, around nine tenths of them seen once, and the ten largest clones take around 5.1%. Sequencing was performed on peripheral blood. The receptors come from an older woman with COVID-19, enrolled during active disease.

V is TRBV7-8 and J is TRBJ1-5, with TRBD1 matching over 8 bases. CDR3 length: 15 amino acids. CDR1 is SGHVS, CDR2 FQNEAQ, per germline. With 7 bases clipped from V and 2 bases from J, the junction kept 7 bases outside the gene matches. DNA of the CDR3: TGTGCCAGCACCAAAACAGGGGGTGGCAATCAGCCCCAGCATTTT. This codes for CASTKTGGGNQPQHF.

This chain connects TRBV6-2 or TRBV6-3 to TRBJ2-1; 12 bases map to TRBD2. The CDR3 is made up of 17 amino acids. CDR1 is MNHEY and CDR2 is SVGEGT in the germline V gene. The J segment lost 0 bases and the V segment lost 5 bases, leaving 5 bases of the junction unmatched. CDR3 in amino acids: CASSPATSGSSYNEQFF. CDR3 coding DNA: TGTGCCAGCAGTCCAGCGACTAGCGGGAGCTCCTACAATGAGCAGTTCTTC.

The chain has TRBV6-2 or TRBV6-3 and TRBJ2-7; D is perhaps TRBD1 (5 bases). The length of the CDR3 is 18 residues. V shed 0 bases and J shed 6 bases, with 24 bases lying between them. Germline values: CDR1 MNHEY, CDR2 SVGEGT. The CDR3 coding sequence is TGTGCCAGCAGTTACTCGAATGGTGGGCCAGGGCTTCCTGTCGAGCAGTACTTC. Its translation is CASSYSNGGPGLPVEQYF.

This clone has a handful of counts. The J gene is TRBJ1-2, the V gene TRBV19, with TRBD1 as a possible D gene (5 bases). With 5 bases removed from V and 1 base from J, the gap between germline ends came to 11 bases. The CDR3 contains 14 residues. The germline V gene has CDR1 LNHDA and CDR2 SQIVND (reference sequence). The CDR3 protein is CASSPYDSNYGYTF. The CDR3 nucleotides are TGTGCCAGTAGTCCCTATGACAGTAACTATGGCTACACCTTC.

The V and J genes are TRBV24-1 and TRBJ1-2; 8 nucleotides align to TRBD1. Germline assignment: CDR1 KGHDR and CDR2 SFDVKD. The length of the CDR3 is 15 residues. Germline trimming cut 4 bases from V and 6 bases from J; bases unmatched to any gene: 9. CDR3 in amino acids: CATSDQDREKNGYTF. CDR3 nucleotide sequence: TGTGCCACCAGTGACCAGGACAGGGAGAAAAATGGCTACACCTTC.

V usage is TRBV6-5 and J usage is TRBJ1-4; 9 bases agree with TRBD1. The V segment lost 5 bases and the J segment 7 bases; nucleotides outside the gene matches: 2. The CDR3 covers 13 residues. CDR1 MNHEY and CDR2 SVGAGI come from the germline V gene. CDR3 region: CASSRDRVEKLFF. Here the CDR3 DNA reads TGTGCCAGCAGTAGGGACAGGGTTGAAAAACTGTTTTTT.

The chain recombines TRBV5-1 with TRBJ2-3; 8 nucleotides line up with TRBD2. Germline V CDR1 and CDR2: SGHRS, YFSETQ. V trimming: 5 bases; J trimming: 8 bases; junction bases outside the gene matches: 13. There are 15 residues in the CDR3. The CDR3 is CASRLQASGSGTQYF. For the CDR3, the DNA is TGCGCCAGCAGGCTTCAAGCCAGCGGGAGTGGTACGCAGTATTTT.

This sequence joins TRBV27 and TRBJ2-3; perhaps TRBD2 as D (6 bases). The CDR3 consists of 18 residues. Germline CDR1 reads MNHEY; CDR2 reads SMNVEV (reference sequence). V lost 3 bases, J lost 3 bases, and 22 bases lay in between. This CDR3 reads CASSFDPQHSGETDTQYF. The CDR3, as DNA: TGTGCCAGCAGTTTTGACCCACAACACTCGGGAGAAACAGATACGCAGTATTTT.

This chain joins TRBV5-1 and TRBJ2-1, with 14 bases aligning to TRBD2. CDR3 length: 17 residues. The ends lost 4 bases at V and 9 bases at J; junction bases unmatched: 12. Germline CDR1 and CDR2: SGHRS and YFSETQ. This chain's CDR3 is CASSHFSGTSGSSEQFF. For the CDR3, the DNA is TGCGCCAGCAGCCATTTCTCTGGGACTAGCGGGAGCAGTGAGCAGTTCTTC. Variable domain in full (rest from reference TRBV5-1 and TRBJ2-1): KAGVTQTPRYLIKTRGQQVTLSCSPISGHRSVSWYQQTPGQGLQFLFEYFSETQRNKGNFPGRFSGRQFSNSRSEMNVSTLELGDSALYLCASSHFSGTSGSSEQFFGPGTRLTVL.